This T cell receptor (beta chain) comes out of a study of PD-L1 blockade in urothelial cancer. Study summary: Analysis of blood occurred 3 weeks (second dose) and 6 weeks after treatment start. Broader study findings: Those with durable benefit had larger increases in tumor-associated blood clones at 3 weeks.

Notes on this clone: Its antigen is currently unknown.

Every PCR received spiked-in synthetic TCR analog templates. The data were produced by immunoSEQ multiplex PCR, yet TCRdb's version contains in-frame clones alone and is incomplete. The repertoire consists of some 97,000 clones, with 91% occurring once and the leading ten covering approximately 0.88%. The CDR3 is made up of 17 amino acids. With 4 bases removed from V and 0 bases from J, the gap between germline ends came to 17 bases. The TCR was taken from an elderly woman with urothelial cancer. The sequencing used PBMCs, collected around atezolizumab (anti-PD-L1) treatment. This chain joins TRBV5-3 and TRBJ1-3; maybe TRBD1 (6 bases). TRBV5-3 is flagged as an ORF with uncertain function. The CDR3 protein is CARSVGHPPSSGNTIYF. CDR3 DNA: TGTGCCAGAAGCGTGGGACACCCACCCAGCTCTGGAAACACCATATATTTT.